A single sample gave rise to the 20 T cell receptor beta chains below, sequenced in a study of T cell responses to AZD1222 COVID-19 vaccine. The data were produced by immunoSEQ multiplex PCR, yet TCRdb's version contains in-frame clones alone and is incomplete. The sample has under 150,000 clones, just over 90% seen once; the top ten hold roughly 5%. Material: peripheral blood, obtained on day 0 of AZD1222 vaccination. These receptors were taken from an adult in good health.

The chain uses TRBV5-1 and TRBJ2-5; maybe TRBD2 (5 bases). The CDR3 has 14 residues. The germline V gene has CDR1 SGHRS and CDR2 YFSETQ. The V and J ends lost 3 bases and 1 base respectively, with 10 bases between them. In DNA, the CDR3 is TGCGCCAGCAGCTACCACAGCGGCCAAGAGACCCAGTACTTC. Protein sequence: CASSYHSGQETQYF.

The CDR3 loop reads CASSPTSGGNQPQHF. CDR3 DNA sequence: TGTGCCAGCAGCCCCACCTCGGGGGGCAATCAGCCCCAGCATTTT. This sequence joins TRBV7-2 and TRBJ1-5; maybe TRBD1 (5 bases). The germline gives CDR1 SGHTA, CDR2 FQGNSA. CDR3 size: 15 residues. Trimming cost V 5 bases and J 2 bases, with 13 bases left between them. Complete variable domain (other parts from reference TRBV7-2 and TRBJ1-5): GAGVSQSPSNKVTEKGKDVELRCDPISGHTALYWYRQSLGQGLEFLIYFQGNSAPDKSGLPSDRFSAERTGGSVSTLTIQRTQQEDSAVYLCASSPTSGGNQPQHFGDGTRLSIL.

CDR3 region: CASSVDTDTEAFF. Here the CDR3 DNA reads TGTGCCAGCAGCGTCGACACTGACACTGAAGCTTTCTTT. The chain combines TRBV9 with TRBJ1-1; D gene uncertain. CDR1 and CDR2 (germline): SGDLS, YYNGEE. V lost 2 bases to trimming and J lost 3 bases, with 8 bases between them. This CDR3 region has 13 residues.

The gene calls are TRBV5-5 and TRBJ2-5; D is unclear. This CDR3 contains 12 residues. V gave up 4 bases and J gave up 3 bases, with 7 bases separating them. Germline loops: CDR1 SGHKS, CDR2 YYEKEE (reference sequence). CDR3 amino acids: CASSRVKETQYF. CDR3 DNA sequence: TGTGCCAGCAGCCGTGTAAAAGAGACCCAGTACTTC.

This sequence joins TRBV12-3 or TRBV12-4 and TRBJ1-5, with TRBD1 matching 10 bases. The CDR3 is 13 amino acids. The V segment lost 5 bases and the J segment 5 bases; nucleotides outside the gene matches: 0. The CDR3 DNA reads as TGTGCCAGCAGTGGGACAGGGGATCAGCCCCAGCATTTT. Encoded protein: CASSGTGDQPQHF.

The rearrangement links TRBV7-2 to TRBJ1-6, with D possibly matching TRBD1 (5 bases). V was clipped by 7 bases and J by 14 bases, with 21 bases between them. The CDR3 is 14 amino acids. CDR1 is SGHTA and CDR2 is FQGNSA in the germline V gene. The CDR3 here is CASTSLQRVGALHF. DNA for the CDR3: TGTGCCAGCACCTCGCTCCAGAGGGTAGGGGCCCTCCACTTT. Using reference TRBV7-2 and TRBJ1-6 for the parts outside the CDR3, the full variable domain is GAGVSQSPSNKVTEKGKDVELRCDPISGHTALYWYRQSLGQGLEFLIYFQGNSAPDKSGLPSDRFSAERTGGSVSTLTIQRTQQEDSAVYLCASTSLQRVGALHFGNGTRLTVT.

The chain is built from TRBV11-2 and TRBJ2-1, with 11 bases aligning to TRBD2. V was pared by 1 base and J by 3 bases, with 5 bases of the junction left unmatched. CDR1 SGHAT and CDR2 FQNNGV come from the germline V gene. This CDR3 spans 17 amino acids. CDR3 residues: CASSLVASGGIYNEQFF. The CDR3 bases are TGTGCCAGCAGCTTAGTCGCTAGCGGGGGGATCTACAATGAGCAGTTCTTC.

This chain connects TRBV20-1 to TRBJ1-2; 8 bases line up with TRBD1. J lost 7 bases, V lost 3 bases, and 7 bases had no gene match. Germline CDR1 DFQATT, CDR2 SNEGSKA (reference sequence). The CDR3 runs 13 residues. The CDR3, as DNA: TGCAGTGCTAGTCCGACAGGGGAGAGTGGCTACACCTTC. It specifies CSASPTGESGYTF.

The count of this clone is one. The chain uses TRBV28 and TRBJ1-6, with unresolved D. The CDR3 consists of 15 residues. From germline, CDR1 is MDHEN and CDR2 SYDVKM. The germline V and J ends were trimmed by 5 bases and 8 bases, with 16 bases remaining between them. CDR3 amino acids: CASSTPSRSHSPLHF. DNA for the CDR3: TGTGCCAGCAGTACCCCCAGCAGGAGCCATTCACCCCTCCACTTT. Full variable domain (rest looked up from reference TRBV28 and TRBJ1-6): DVKVTQSSRYLVKRTGEKVFLECVQDMDHENMFWYRQDPGLGLRLIYFSYDVKMKEKGDIPEGYSVSREKKERFSLILESASTNQTSMYLCASSTPSRSHSPLHFGNGTRLTVT.

The CDR3 DNA reads TGTGCCAGCAGCTTAGCGGCGGGAAACACCATATATTTT. Amino acids: CASSLAAGNTIYF. The chain recombines TRBV7-8 with TRBJ1-3; D is ambiguous. Germline V lookup: CDR1 SGHVS, CDR2 FQNEAQ. Deletions cut 0 bases from V and 4 bases from J, with 4 bases between. The CDR3 has 13 amino acids.

The chain carries TRBV7-2 and TRBJ1-1, with D unresolved. This CDR3 is 14 amino acids long. Between the trimmed V and J ends, which lost 1 base and 4 bases, there was a span of 10 bases. The V gene's germline CDR1 is SGHTA and CDR2 FQGNSA. The CDR3 is CASSLDSNPTEAFF. DNA for the CDR3: TGTGCCAGCAGCTTAGATTCTAATCCCACTGAAGCTTTCTTT.

The genes are TRBV19 and TRBJ1-1; no definite D call. Trimming pared 6 bases from V and 4 bases from J, leaving 21 bases between. Germline CDR1 LNHDA, CDR2 SQIVND (reference sequence). The CDR3 runs to 16 residues. CDR3 residues: CASRPSPFSSGTEAFF. CDR3 nucleotides: TGTGCCAGTAGACCGTCCCCGTTTTCTTCGGGCACTGAAGCTTTCTTT.

V is TRBV3-1 (or the pseudogene TRBV3-2) and J is TRBJ1-1; TRBD1 aligns across 8 bases. Germline CDR1 reads LGHDT; CDR2 reads YNNKEL (reference sequence). CDR3 size: 15 residues. V was clipped by 4 bases and J by 3 bases; unmatched bases: 7. The CDR3 sequence is CASSPGGARDTEAFF. The DNA of the CDR3 is TGTGCCAGCAGCCCAGGGGGCGCCAGGGACACTGAAGCTTTCTTT.

The rearrangement joins TRBV27 to TRBJ1-4, with a possible D match to TRBD1 (5 bases). Looked up from germline, CDR1 is MNHEY and CDR2 is SMNVEV (reference sequence). CDR3 length: 18 residues. Trimming removed 3 bases from V and 7 bases from J, with 24 bases in between. The CDR3 bases are TGTGCCAGCAGTTTTCGCGGGGGTGGGGGTAAACCGCCTGAAAAACTGTTTTTT. Amino acid sequence: CASSFRGGGGKPPEKLFF.

V gene TRBV4-1 combines with J gene TRBJ2-7, with TRBD2 identical over 11 bases. Per germline, CDR1 MGHRA and CDR2 YSYEKL. V lost 1 base to trimming and J lost 3 bases; unmatched junction nucleotides: 2. The CDR3 length is 15 residues. Here the CDR3 DNA reads TGCGCCAGCAGCCAAGTTGGGACTAGCGGCTACGAGCAGTACTTC. Protein: CASSQVGTSGYEQYF.

The chain employs TRBV4-3 and TRBJ1-1; D not resolved. This CDR3 has 15 amino acids. Trimming pared 0 bases from V and 5 bases from J, leaving 13 bases between. Germline CDR1 and CDR2: LGHNA and YSLEER. CDR3 in amino acids: CASSQDSGVGTEAFF. The CDR3 nucleotides read TGCGCCAGCAGCCAAGATTCAGGAGTTGGGACTGAAGCTTTCTTT.

The V call is TRBV7-8, the J call TRBJ1-2, with 9 bases fitting TRBD1. Germline V gene lookup returns CDR1 SGHVS and CDR2 FQNEAQ. J was trimmed by 7 bases and V by 4 bases; bases with no gene match: 4. The CDR3 contains 13 residues. The CDR3 spells CASSSGQGIGYTF. The CDR3 DNA reads as TGTGCCAGCAGCTCGGGACAGGGTATTGGCTACACCTTC. Full variable domain (remainder filled in from reference TRBV7-8 and TRBJ1-2): GAGVSQSPRYKVAKRGQDVALRCDPISGHVSLFWYQQALGQGPEFLTYFQNEAQLDKSGLPSDRFFAERPEGSVSTLKIQRTQQEDSAVYLCASSSGQGIGYTFGSGTRLTVV.

The gene calls are TRBV7-9 and TRBJ1-1; maybe TRBD1 (5 bases). The CDR3 has 13 amino acids. The V and J ends lost 5 bases and 1 base respectively, with 8 bases between them. Germline values: CDR1 SEHNR, CDR2 FQNEAQ (reference sequence). The CDR3 sequence: CASSLDTNTEAFF. CDR3 DNA: TGTGCCAGCAGCCTGGACACGAACACTGAAGCTTTCTTT. Drawing the rest from reference TRBV7-9 and TRBJ1-1, the complete variable domain is DTGVSQNPRHKITKRGQNVTFRCDPISEHNRLYWYRQTLGQGPEFLTYFQNEAQLEKSRLLSDRFSAERPKGSFSTLEIQRTEQGDSAMYLCASSLDTNTEAFFGQGTRLTVV.

The CDR3 protein is CASSWGSQREAIFLYF. The CDR3 DNA is TGTGCCAGCAGCTGGGGGTCCCAGCGGGAGGCCATTTTTCTGTATTTT. The chain is built from TRBV5-5 and TRBJ2-3, with TRBD2 identical over 9 bases. V dropped 3 bases and J dropped 14; count of bases not matched to a gene: 19. There are 16 residues in the CDR3. Germline CDR1 and CDR2: SGHKS and YYEKEE (reference sequence).

The chain carries TRBV4-3 and TRBJ2-7; D tentatively reads TRBD1 or TRBD2 (5 bases each). Germline CDR1 LGHNA, CDR2 YSLEER. Trimming took 4 bases from V and 0 from J, leaving 10 bases between them. CDR3 length: 14 amino acids. Written as DNA, the CDR3 is TGCGCCAGCAGCCTGGGGACGAGCTCCTACGAGCAGTACTTC. It translates to CASSLGTSSYEQYF.